This entry is about one T cell receptor (beta chain). Its antigen remains unidentified. 13 Jbeta primers and 60 Vbeta primers were used for the PCR. Study processing details: As a later analysis found, there were 70 million to 100 million unique TCR beta chains, of which roughly 11 million were shared. This table comes from immunoSEQ multiplex PCR, and its TCRdb copy is limited to in-frame clones, with some not included. That table furnishes V, J and clone size, whereas the DNA furnished D and trimming. Among about 95,000 clones listed, around 80% were seen once. The source of the sample is a study of cytomegalovirus exposure and HLA in healthy donors. Study outcomes and limitations: Within an earlier analysis, most TCR beta V segments proved productive either about 90% or about 30% of the time.

The germline V gene encodes CDR1 PRHDT and CDR2 FYEKMQ (reference sequence). This CDR3 contains 16 residues. Trimming at V came to 6 bases and at J to 7 bases, leaving 15 bases not matched to a gene. V is TRBV13 and J is TRBJ2-1; TRBD2 matches 7 bases. The receptor comes from a man younger than 45 in good health and CMV-seropositive. Source material: PBMCs. CDR3 nucleotide sequence: TGTGCCAGCAGTCCCCGGGGGGAGGGCCCCGTGAATGAGCAGTTCTTC. Protein: CASSPRGEGPVNEQFF.